This is a list of T cell receptor beta chains from one sample in a study of cytomegalovirus exposure and HLA in healthy donors. Assay: immunoSEQ multiplex PCR; the TCRdb copy retains only in-frame clones and omits some. The sample shows about 88,000 clones, about 90% of them seen only once. Sequenced input: PBMCs. The origin of the receptors is a man between 18 and 29 years old in good health and CMV-seronegative. CDR3s include the opening cysteine and the closing phenylalanine or tryptophan. The D gene is left open where the match is weak. Clone size appears in some rows only: once, few, many, or a class for an expanded clone.

D gene	clone size	V gene	J gene	CDR3 DNA	CDR3 protein
NA	NA	TRBV10-3	TRBJ1-6	TGTGCCATCAGTGAGTCTTCAGGGAATTCACCCCTCCACTTT	CAISESSGNSPLHF
TRBD2	NA	TRBV19	TRBJ2-5	TGTGCCAGTAGTATAGGGGGGGGATTGGGGCAAGAGACCCAGTACTTC	CASSIGGGLGQETQYF
TRBD1	once	TRBV11-2	TRBJ1-2	TGTGCCAGCAGCGCCTTTAGGGACAGGTTGCGCTATGGCTACACCTTC	CASSAFRDRLRYGYTF
NA	once	TRBV29-1	TRBJ1-2	TGCAGCGTTCTCGGGGGTGACTACACCTTC	CSVLGGDYTF
TRBD2	NA	TRBV27	TRBJ2-2	TGTGCCAGCAGTTTATCCGGACCGGGACTAGCGGGAGGGTGGGTCACCGGGGAGCTGTTTTTT	CASSLSGPGLAGGWVTGELFF
TRBD1	NA	TRBV18	TRBJ2-7	TGTGCCAGCTCACCTCGACAGGGGAGCTCCTACGAGCAGTACTTC	CASSPRQGSSYEQYF
TRBD2	once	TRBV7-6	TRBJ2-1	TGTGCCAGCAGCGGGACTAGTGGTGAGCAGTTCTTC	CASSGTSGEQFF
TRBD1	NA	TRBV6-5	TRBJ1-6	TGTGCCAGCAGTAATAGGGACAGCCGATATTCACCCCTCCACTTT	CASSNRDSRYSPLHF
NA	NA	TRBV7-3	TRBJ2-3	TGTGCCAGCAGCGAACAGGGCTCAGATACGCAGTATTTT	CASSEQGSDTQYF
TRBD2	NA	TRBV27	TRBJ2-7	TGTGCCAGCAGTTTATTAGGGGGACTAGCGGGAGGCGAGCAGTACTTC	CASSLLGGLAGGEQYF
NA	NA	TRBV19	TRBJ2-5	TGTGCCAGTAGTATAGGAGCGGGACAGGTAGAGACCCAGTACTTC	CASSIGAGQVETQYF
TRBD2	once	TRBV19	TRBJ2-5	TGTGCCAGTAGTATTGGACTAGCGGGTCCCGGGGAGACCCAGTACTTC	CASSIGLAGPGETQYF
TRBD1	NA	TRBV6-5	TRBJ2-7	TGTGTAACCCGGGACAGGGGGAGCGAGCAGTACTTC	CVTRDRGSEQYF
TRBD1	NA	TRBV28	TRBJ2-7	TGTGCCAGCAGTTTATCGACAGGGGCCTTAAGGTACGAGCAGTACTTC	CASSLSTGALRYEQYF
TRBD2	NA	TRBV28	TRBJ2-2	TGTGCCAGCAGGGGACTAGCGGGAGGTGTGGGAAGGACCGGGGAGCTGTTTTTT	CASRGLAGGVGRTGELFF
TRBD1	NA	TRBV9	TRBJ2-5	TGTGCCAGCAGTGAAACGGGACAGAAAGAGACCCAGTACTTC	CASSETGQKETQYF
TRBD2	few	TRBV7-8	TRBJ2-7	TGTGCCAGCAGCTTAGCGGGGGGGTCCTCCTCTCTCGAGCAGTACTTC	CASSLAGGSSSLEQYF
NA	NA	TRBV11-2	TRBJ2-1	TGTGCCAGCCGAACAGGGCTCAATGAGCAGTTCTTC	CASRTGLNEQFF
NA	NA	TRBV2	TRBJ1-3	TGTGCCAGCAAGGAGGACTCTGGAAACACCATATATTTT	CASKEDSGNTIYF
NA	few	TRBV27	TRBJ1-1	TGTGCCAGCAGTTCCTACCGGGACAATGGTGAAGCTTTCTTT	CASSSYRDNGEAFF
NA	once	TRBV5-1	TRBJ2-2	TGCGCCAGCAGCTTGGCCCCAGGACAGATTAACACCGGGGAGCTGTTTTTT	CASSLAPGQINTGELFF
TRBD1	NA	TRBV28	TRBJ2-4	TGTGCCAGCAGTTTTGTGGGGACAGGGGCGGCCAAAAACATTCAGTACTTC	CASSFVGTGAAKNIQYF
NA	NA	TRBV28	TRBJ2-6	TGTGCCAGCAGTTTTTGGGAGTCCTCTGGGGCCAACGTCCTGACTTTC	CASSFWESSGANVLTF
TRBD1	NA	TRBV30	TRBJ1-2	TGTGCCGGGACAGGGTTTAACTATGGCTACACCTTC	CAGTGFNYGYTF
TRBD1	NA	TRBV9	TRBJ1-3	TGTGCCAGCAGCGTTTCGACAGGGACCATTGGAAACACCATATATTTT	CASSVSTGTIGNTIYF
NA	NA	TRBV19	TRBJ2-7	TGTGCCAGTAGTACCGAGGTCAACTCCTACGAGCAGTACTTC	CASSTEVNSYEQYF
TRBD1	NA	TRBV4-1	TRBJ1-5	TGCGCCAGCAGCCAAGTCTCATTGGGACAGGGTAACCAGCCCCAGCATTTT	CASSQVSLGQGNQPQHF
NA	NA	TRBV18	TRBJ2-7	TGTGCCAGCTCACCCAGACAGTTAACCCAACCCTACGAGCAGTACTTC	CASSPRQLTQPYEQYF
NA	NA	TRBV28	TRBJ1-5	TGTGCCAGCAGAGGAGGAGCCTACAATCAGCCCCAGCATTTT	CASRGGAYNQPQHF
NA	NA	TRBV18	TRBJ1-1	TGTGCCAGCTCACCGGGCTTAAGGGAGACTGAAGCTTTCTTT	CASSPGLRETEAFF
TRBD1	NA	TRBV19	TRBJ1-5	TGTGCCAGTAGTAGGACAGGGGGTAGCAATCAGCCCCAGCATTTT	CASSRTGGSNQPQHF
TRBD1	NA	TRBV28	TRBJ1-3	TGTGCCAGCACGACAGGGGGCCTTGGAAACACCATATATTTT	CASTTGGLGNTIYF
NA	NA	TRBV6-6	TRBJ2-2	TGTGCCAGCAGCTCTTCGGGAACTACCGTTCTCGGGGAGCTGTTTTTT	CASSSSGTTVLGELFF
NA	NA	TRBV27	TRBJ2-7	TGTGCCAGCAGTTTCGGGATAAACACCTACGAGCAGTACTTC	CASSFGINTYEQYF
NA	NA	TRBV19	TRBJ2-7	TGTGCCAGTAGTAGGCTCGGGACACAATCCTACGAGCAGTACTTC	CASSRLGTQSYEQYF
TRBD1	NA	TRBV7-9	TRBJ2-7	TGTGCCAGCAGCCCAAAGGGGGGACAGGACTCCTACGAGCAGTACTTC	CASSPKGGQDSYEQYF
NA	NA	TRBV27	TRBJ2-5	TGTGCCAGCAGTTCCCGGGACATACAAGAGACCCAGTACTTC	CASSSRDIQETQYF
TRBD1	NA	TRBV5-4	TRBJ2-7	TGTGCCAGCAGCCCTGCGTCGGGACAGGGGGCGGGAGAGCAGTACTTC	CASSPASGQGAGEQYF
NA	NA	TRBV5-6	TRBJ2-1	TGTGCCAGCAGCTCTCTTGGTAGCGATTTCAGGAATGAGCAGTTCTTC	CASSSLGSDFRNEQFF
TRBD1	once	TRBV4-2	TRBJ2-4	TGTGCCAGCAGCCGCCTTGACAGGGCCGGTGGTGTAAACATTCAGTACTTC	CASSRLDRAGGVNIQYF
NA	NA	TRBV4-1	TRBJ2-3	TGCGCCAGCAGCCCCGACGGGGAGCTCGCAGATACGCAGTATTTT	CASSPDGELADTQYF
NA	once	TRBV19	TRBJ2-5	TGTGCCAGTAGTATAGTAGGTGGGATTAGGGGCGAGACCCAGTACTTC	CASSIVGGIRGETQYF
TRBD2	NA	TRBV7-2	TRBJ2-3	TGTGCCAGCAGCTTAACGGCGGGAGGGCCGCTCGATACGCAGTATTTT	CASSLTAGGPLDTQYF
NA	NA	TRBV14	TRBJ2-1	TGTGCCAGCAGCCAAGATAAAGCAGAGCAGTTCTTC	CASSQDKAEQFF
NA	NA	TRBV5-1	TRBJ1-1	TGCGCCAGCAGCTTGGCAACATTAAACACTGAAGCTTTCTTT	CASSLATLNTEAFF
TRBD2	NA	TRBV9	TRBJ2-1	TGTGCCAGCAGCCTCGCCGGACTAGCGGGTAATGAGCAGTTCTTC	CASSLAGLAGNEQFF
NA	NA	TRBV4-2	TRBJ1-2	TGTGCCAGCAGCCAAGATCTTCCCGACGGACGGACAGAGGGCTACACCTTC	CASSQDLPDGRTEGYTF
NA	NA	TRBV2	TRBJ2-4	TGTGCCAGCAGGGGAGTTTTCCTAGCCAAAAACATTCAGTACTTC	CASRGVFLAKNIQYF
NA	NA	TRBV14	TRBJ1-1	TGTGCCAGCAGCCACCGACCCCCCGACAGGATAAACACTGAAGCTTTCTTT	CASSHRPPDRINTEAFF
NA	NA	TRBV6-1	TRBJ1-2	TGTGCCAGCAGTGGTTGGGATAGACAGTCTTCTAACTATGGCTACACCTTC	CASSGWDRQSSNYGYTF
TRBD2	NA	TRBV19	TRBJ2-1	TGTGCCAGTAGTACGTCGGCTAGCGGGAAGGTTTATCAGCAGTTCTTC	CASSTSASGKVYQQFF
NA	NA	TRBV9	TRBJ2-1	TGTGCCAGCAGCACCAGGGGGGCTAGAAACAATGAGCAGTTCTTC	CASSTRGARNNEQFF
NA	NA	TRBV5-5	TRBJ1-1	TGTGCCAGCAGCCGTACAGGAGTAAACACTGAAGCTTTCTTT	CASSRTGVNTEAFF
NA	NA	TRBV5-4	TRBJ2-7	TGTGCCAGCAGCTCCCTCCGGGATTACGAGCAGTACTTC	CASSSLRDYEQYF
NA	NA	TRBV19	TRBJ2-1	TGTGCCAGTAGCCCGGGTCCCGGATTTGAGCAGTTCTTC	CASSPGPGFEQFF
TRBD1	NA	TRBV4-1	TRBJ1-1	TGCGCCAGCAGCTTACCTGAATCCGGGACAGGGGCTTTCTTT	CASSLPESGTGAFF
TRBD1	NA	TRBV25-1	TRBJ1-2	TGTGCCAGCAGTGAATGGGACAGCCGGAATGGCTACACCTTC	CASSEWDSRNGYTF
NA	NA	TRBV7-3	TRBJ2-3	TGTGCCAGCAGCTCCCCCGGTGGAGATACGCAGTATTTT	CASSSPGGDTQYF
NA	once	TRBV30	TRBJ2-3	TGTGCCTGGAGTCGGCGGATTAGCACAGATACGCAGTATTTT	CAWSRRISTDTQYF
TRBD1	NA	TRBV18	TRBJ2-4	TGTGCCAGCTCACCACCCGGACAGGGATTGGGGGCCAAAAACATTCAGTACTTC	CASSPPGQGLGAKNIQYF